This entry concerns a single T cell receptor (beta chain). Its target is unknown. Clones were sequenced by immunoSEQ multiplex PCR, and TCRdb holds only the in-frame ones, with some missing. Seen here are about 43,000 clones, approximately 95% observed once, and the top ten hold around 1%. This specimen comes from a study of T cell clonotyping in hematopoietic cell transplantation. General study points: Pathologically expanded recipient clonotypes increased progressively from day 30 to day 180 as diversity fell. Higher Inverse Simpson Index values in graft donor and pretransplant recipient predicted broader posttransplant TCR diversity. Few recipient clonotypes overlapped donors; over 95% were de novo at given depth.

The CDR3 extends over 13 amino acids. The V and J ends lost 0 bases and 11 bases respectively, with 11 bases between them. Germline lookup yields CDR1 MNHEY and CDR2 SVGAGI. The sequencing sample was made of peripheral blood mononuclear cells. The J gene is TRBJ1-5, the V gene TRBV6-5; D ambiguous. The clonotype originates from a young man in good health. Some clones in this sample may be carry-over from other donors' samples. CDR3 region: CASSYSTGRSQHF. In DNA form, the CDR3 reads TGTGCCAGCAGTTACTCGACGGGGAGGTCCCAGCATTTT.